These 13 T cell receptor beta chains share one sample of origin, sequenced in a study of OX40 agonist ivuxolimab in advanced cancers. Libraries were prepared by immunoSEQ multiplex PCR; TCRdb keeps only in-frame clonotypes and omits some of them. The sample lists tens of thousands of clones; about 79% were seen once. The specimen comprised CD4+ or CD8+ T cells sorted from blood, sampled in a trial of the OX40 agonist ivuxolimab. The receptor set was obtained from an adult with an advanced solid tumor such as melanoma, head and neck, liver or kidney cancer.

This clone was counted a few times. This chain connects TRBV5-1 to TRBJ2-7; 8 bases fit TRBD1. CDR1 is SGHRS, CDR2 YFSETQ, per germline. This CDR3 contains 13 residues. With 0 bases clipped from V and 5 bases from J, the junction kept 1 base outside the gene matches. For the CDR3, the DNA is TGCGCCAGCAGCTTGGCCAGGGGGCACGAGCAGTACTTC. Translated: CASSLARGHEQYF.

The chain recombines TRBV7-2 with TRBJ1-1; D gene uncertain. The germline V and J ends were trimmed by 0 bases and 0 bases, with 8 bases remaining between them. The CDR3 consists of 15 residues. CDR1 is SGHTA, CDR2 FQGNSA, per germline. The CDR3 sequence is CASSLASRVNTEAFF. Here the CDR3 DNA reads TGTGCCAGCAGCTTAGCCTCCCGGGTGAACACTGAAGCTTTCTTT.

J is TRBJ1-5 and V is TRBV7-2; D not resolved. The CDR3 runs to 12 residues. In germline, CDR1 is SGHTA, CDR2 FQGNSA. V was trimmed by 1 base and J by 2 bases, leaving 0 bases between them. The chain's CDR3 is CASSLGNQPQHF. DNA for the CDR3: TGTGCCAGCAGCTTAGGCAATCAGCCCCAGCATTTT.

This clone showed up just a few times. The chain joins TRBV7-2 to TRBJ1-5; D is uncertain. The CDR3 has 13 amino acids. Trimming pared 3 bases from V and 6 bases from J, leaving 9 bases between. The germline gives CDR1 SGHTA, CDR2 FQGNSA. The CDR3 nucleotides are TGTGCCAGCAGCTTTTCGGCGCTTCAGCCCCAGCATTTT. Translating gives CASSFSALQPQHF.

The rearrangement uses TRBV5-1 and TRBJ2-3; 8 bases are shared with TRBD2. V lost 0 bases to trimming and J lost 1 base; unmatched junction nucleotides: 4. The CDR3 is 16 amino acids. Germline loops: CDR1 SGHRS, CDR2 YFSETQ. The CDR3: CASSLVAGGGTDTQYF. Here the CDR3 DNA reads TGCGCCAGCAGCTTGGTGGCGGGGGGCGGCACAGATACGCAGTATTTT.

DNA for the CDR3: TGTGCCAGCCTTCTAGCCGATACCTACGAGCAGTACTTC. It is translated as CASLLADTYEQYF. The genes are TRBV2 and TRBJ2-7, with a possible D match to TRBD2 (5 bases). Trimming cost V 8 bases and J 2 bases, with 13 bases left between them. The CDR3 totals 13 residues. The germline V gene has CDR1 SNHLY and CDR2 FYNNEI.

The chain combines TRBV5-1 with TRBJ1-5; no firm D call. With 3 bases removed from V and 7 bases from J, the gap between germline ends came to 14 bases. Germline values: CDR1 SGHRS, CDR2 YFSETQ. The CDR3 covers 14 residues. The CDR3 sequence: CASSSEGGEQPQHF. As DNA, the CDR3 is TGCGCCAGCAGCTCGGAGGGTGGGGAGCAGCCCCAGCATTTT.

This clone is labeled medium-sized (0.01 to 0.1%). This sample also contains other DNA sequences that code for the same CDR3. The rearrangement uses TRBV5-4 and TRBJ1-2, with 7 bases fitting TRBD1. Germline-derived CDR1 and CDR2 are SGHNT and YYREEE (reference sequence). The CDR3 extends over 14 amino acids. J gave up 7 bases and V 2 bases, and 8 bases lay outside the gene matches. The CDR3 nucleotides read TGTGCCAGCAGCTTAAGGGGGCTGGGAAGTGGCTACACCTTC. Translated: CASSLRGLGSGYTF.

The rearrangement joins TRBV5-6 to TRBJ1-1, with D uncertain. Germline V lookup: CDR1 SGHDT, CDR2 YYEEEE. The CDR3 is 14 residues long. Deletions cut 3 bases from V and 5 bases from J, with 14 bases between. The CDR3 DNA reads TGTGCCAGCAGCTGGAGAGATGAGGTTACTGAAGCTTTCTTT. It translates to CASSWRDEVTEAFF.

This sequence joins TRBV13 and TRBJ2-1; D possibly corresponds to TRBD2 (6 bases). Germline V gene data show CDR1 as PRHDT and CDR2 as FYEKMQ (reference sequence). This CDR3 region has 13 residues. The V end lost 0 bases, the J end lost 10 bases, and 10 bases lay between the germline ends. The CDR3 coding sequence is TGTGCCAGCAGCTTAGGTGGAGGGGACGAGCAGTTCTTC. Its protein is CASSLGGGDEQFF.

The CDR3 region has the DNA TGTGCCAGCAGCTCCCGGGACATAAGCGAGACCCAGTACTTC. It is translated as CASSSRDISETQYF. The chain employs TRBV5-4 and TRBJ2-5, with TRBD1 as a possible D gene (6 bases). The CDR3 contains 14 residues. Germline CDR1 is SGHNT and CDR2 is YYREEE (reference sequence). The V end lost 3 bases, the J end lost 5 bases, and 14 bases lay between the germline ends.

CDR3 bases: TGCGCCAGCAGCCAAGGTACACATTATGGCTACACCTTC. This encodes CASSQGTHYGYTF. This rearrangement joins TRBV4-3 to TRBJ1-2; D remains ambiguous. There are 13 residues in the CDR3. V lost 1 base and J 5 bases, leaving 8 bases between the germline ends. Germline V gives CDR1 LGHNA, CDR2 YSLEER.

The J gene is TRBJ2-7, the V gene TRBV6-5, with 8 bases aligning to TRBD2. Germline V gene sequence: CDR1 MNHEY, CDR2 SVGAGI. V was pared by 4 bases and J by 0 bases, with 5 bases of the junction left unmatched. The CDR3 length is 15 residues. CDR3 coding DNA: TGTGCCAGCAGTTCAGCGGGGGCTCCCTCCTACGAGCAGTACTTC. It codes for CASSSAGAPSYEQYF.